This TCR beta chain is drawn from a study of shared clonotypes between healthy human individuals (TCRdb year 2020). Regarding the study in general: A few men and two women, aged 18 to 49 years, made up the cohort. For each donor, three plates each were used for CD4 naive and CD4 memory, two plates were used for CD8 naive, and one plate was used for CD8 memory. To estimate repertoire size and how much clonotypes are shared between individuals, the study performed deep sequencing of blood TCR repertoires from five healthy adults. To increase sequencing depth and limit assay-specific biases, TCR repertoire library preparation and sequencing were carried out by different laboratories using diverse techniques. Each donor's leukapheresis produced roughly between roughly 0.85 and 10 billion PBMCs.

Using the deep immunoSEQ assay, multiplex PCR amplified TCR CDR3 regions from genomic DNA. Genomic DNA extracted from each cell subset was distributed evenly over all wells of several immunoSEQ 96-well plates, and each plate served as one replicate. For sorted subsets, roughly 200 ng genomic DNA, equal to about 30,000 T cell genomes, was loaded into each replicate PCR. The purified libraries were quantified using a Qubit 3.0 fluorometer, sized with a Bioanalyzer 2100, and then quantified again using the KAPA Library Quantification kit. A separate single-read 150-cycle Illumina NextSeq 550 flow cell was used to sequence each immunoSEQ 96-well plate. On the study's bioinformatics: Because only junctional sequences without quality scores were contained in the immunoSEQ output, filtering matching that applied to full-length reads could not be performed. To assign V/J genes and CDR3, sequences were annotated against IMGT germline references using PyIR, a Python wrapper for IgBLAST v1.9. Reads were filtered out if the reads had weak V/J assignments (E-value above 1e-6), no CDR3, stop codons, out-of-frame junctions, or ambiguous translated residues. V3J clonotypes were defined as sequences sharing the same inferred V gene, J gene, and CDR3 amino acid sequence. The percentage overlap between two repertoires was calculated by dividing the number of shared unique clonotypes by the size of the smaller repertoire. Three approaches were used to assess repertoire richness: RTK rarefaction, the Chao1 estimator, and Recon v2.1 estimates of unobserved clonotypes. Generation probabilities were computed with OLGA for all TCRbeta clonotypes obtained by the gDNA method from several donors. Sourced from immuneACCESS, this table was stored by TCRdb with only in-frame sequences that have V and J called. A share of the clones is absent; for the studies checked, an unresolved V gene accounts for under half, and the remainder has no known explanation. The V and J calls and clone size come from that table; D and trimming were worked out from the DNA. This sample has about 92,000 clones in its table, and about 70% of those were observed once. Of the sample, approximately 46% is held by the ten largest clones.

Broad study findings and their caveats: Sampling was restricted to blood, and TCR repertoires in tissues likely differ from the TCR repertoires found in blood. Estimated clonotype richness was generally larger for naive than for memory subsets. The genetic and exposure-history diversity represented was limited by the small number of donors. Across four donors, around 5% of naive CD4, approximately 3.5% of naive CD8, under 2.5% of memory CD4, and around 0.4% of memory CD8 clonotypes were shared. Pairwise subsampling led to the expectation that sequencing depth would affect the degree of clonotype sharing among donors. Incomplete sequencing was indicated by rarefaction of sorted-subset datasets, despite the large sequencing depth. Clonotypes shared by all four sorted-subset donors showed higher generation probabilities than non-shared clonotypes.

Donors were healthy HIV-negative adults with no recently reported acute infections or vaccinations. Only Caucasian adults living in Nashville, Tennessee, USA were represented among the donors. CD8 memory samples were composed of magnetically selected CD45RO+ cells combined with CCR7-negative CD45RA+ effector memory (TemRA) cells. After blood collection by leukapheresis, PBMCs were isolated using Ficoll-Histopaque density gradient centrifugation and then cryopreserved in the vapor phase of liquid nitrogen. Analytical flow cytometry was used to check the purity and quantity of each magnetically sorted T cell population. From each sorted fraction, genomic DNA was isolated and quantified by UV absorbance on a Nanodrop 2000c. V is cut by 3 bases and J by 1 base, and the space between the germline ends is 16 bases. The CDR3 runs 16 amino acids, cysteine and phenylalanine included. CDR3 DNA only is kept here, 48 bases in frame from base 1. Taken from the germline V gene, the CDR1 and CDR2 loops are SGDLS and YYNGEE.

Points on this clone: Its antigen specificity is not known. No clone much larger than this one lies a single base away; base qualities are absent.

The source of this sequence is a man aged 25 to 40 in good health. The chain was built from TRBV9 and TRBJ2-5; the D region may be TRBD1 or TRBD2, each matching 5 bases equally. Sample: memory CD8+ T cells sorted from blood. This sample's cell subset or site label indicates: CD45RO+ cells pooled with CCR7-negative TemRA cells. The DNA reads TGTGCCAGCAGCGCTCTACCATCTGGGGGCCAAGAGACCCAGTACTTC. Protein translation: CASSALPSGGQETQYF.